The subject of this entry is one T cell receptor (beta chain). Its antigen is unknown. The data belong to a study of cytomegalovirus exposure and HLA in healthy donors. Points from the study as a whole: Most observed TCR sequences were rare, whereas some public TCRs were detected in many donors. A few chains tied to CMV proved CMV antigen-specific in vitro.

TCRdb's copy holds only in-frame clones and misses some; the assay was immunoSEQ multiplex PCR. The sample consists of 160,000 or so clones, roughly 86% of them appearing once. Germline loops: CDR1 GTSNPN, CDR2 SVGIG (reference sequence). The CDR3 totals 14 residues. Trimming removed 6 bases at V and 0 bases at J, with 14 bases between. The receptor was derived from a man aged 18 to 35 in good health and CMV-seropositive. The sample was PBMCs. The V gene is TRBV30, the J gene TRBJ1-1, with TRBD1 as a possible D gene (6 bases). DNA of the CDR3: TGTGCCTGCACACCGGACAGCATGAACACTGAAGCTTTCTTT. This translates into CACTPDSMNTEAFF.